The clone carrying this T cell receptor (beta chain) has just a few counts. Its target is not known. Time point defined: newly diagnosed GD, antithyroid drugs for less than 3 months. TCR sequences were obtained from RNA taken from PBMCs. The data belong to a study of regulatory T cells in long-lasting Graves disease. Broader study findings: Persistent disease samples used TRBV28, TRBJ1-2 and TRBJ2-5 preferentially.

CDR3-region Arm-PCR and iRepertoire HTBI primers produced the TCR beta libraries. Each CDR3 protein is one row after TCRdb ran MiXCR on the multiplex PCR reads. The table lists approximately 230,000 distinct CDR3 sequences, 15% to 20% of them singletons. Germline V CDR1 and CDR2: LNHDA, SQIVND (reference sequence). The length of the CDR3 is 18 residues. V was pared by 7 bases and J by 4 bases, with 27 bases between. The clonotype was recovered from a female donor with Graves disease. V usage is TRBV19 and J usage is TRBJ2-3, with D possibly TRBD2 on 6 matching bases. Sequences were derived from peripheral blood mononuclear cells (PBMCs), sampled at new diagnosis, from a patient treated with antithyroid drugs. CDR3 DNA sequence: TGTGCCAGTACCACCTTAGGAGGACGGGGGAGAGAACCAGATACGCAGTATTTT. Residues: CASTTLGGRGREPDTQYF.